This T cell receptor (beta chain) was recovered during a study of cytomegalovirus exposure and HLA in healthy donors. The donors were part of the validation cohort of fewer than 150 subjects. That cohort was separate from the first cohort, which comprised 700 or so subjects. Sequencing was performed with immunoSEQ multiplex PCR; in TCRdb, only in-frame clones are kept and a portion is missing. The data show around 130,000 clones, over 75% seen once. This sequence originates from a woman aged 25-40 years in good health and CMV-seronegative. The sample consisted of PBMCs.

CDR3 DNA sequence: TGTGCCAGCCGTCCCGGACAGAACTATGGCTACACCTTC. Residues: CASRPGQNYGYTF. The chain uses TRBV28 and TRBJ1-2; D perhaps matches TRBD1 (6 bases). Trimming pared 8 bases from V and 2 bases from J, leaving 12 bases between. Germline CDR1 is MDHEN and CDR2 is SYDVKM. This CDR3 region has 13 residues.